Detailed here is one T cell receptor beta chain. These data are taken from a study of blood T cell repertoires in COVID-19. Overall study context: Sample material is recorded as cDNA or gDNA derived from T cells, B-cell-depleted T cells, or PBMCs.

CDR3 size: 12 residues. Germline values: CDR1 SNHLY, CDR2 FYNNEI. Trimming took 8 bases from V and 5 from J; bases not matched to a gene: 4. As originally analysed: Amplification with reference gene primers provided the estimates of nucleated cell counts. Sequenced by immunoSEQ multiplex PCR; TCRdb stores in-frame clones only, minus some. V and J calls and clone size are given by that table; D and trimming were obtained from the DNA. The data contain around 84,000 clones, about 73% of them seen just once; the ten biggest clones take up 4.5% to 6%. V gene TRBV2 combines with J gene TRBJ2-5, with 8 bases identical to TRBD2. What was sequenced was peripheral blood. This TCR derives from a man in his forties or fifties with active or convalescent COVID-19. The CDR3: CASRGGRETQYF. The CDR3 nucleotides read TGTGCCAGCCGGGGGGGGCGGGAGACCCAGTACTTC.